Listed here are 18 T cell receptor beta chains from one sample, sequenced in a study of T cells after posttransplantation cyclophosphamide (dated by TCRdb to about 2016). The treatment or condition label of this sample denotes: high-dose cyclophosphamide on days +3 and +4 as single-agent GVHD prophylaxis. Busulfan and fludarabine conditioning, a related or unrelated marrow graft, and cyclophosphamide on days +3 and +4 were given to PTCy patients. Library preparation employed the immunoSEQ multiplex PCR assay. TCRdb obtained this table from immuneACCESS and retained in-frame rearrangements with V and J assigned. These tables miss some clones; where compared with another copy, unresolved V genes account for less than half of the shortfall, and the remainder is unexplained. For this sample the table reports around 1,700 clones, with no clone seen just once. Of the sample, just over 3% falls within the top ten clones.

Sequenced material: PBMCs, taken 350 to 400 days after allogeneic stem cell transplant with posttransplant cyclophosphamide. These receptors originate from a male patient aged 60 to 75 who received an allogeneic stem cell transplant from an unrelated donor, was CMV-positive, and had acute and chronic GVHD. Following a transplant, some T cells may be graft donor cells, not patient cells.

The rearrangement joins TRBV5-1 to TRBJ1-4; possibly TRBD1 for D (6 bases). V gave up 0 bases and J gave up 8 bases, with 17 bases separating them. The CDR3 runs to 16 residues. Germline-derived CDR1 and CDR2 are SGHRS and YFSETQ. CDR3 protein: CASSLGGGGWGEKLFF. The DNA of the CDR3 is TGCGCCAGCAGCTTGGGAGGCGGGGGCTGGGGAGAAAAACTGTTTTTT. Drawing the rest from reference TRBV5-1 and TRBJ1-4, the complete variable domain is KAGVTQTPRYLIKTRGQQVTLSCSPISGHRSVSWYQQTPGQGLQFLFEYFSETQRNKGNFPGRFSGRQFSNSRSEMNVSTLELGDSALYLCASSLGGGGWGEKLFFGSGTQLSVL.

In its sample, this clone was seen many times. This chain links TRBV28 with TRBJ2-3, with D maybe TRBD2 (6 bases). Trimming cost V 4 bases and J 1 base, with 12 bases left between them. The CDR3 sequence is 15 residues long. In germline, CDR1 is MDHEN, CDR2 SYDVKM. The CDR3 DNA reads TGTGCCAGCAGTTCGGGGGTGCGGGGCACAGATACGCAGTATTTT. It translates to CASSSGVRGTDTQYF.

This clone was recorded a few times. The DNA of the CDR3 is TGTGCCAGCGGAAGGACTAGCGGAAACACCGGGGAGCTGTTTTTT. Translation gives CASGRTSGNTGELFF. The J gene is TRBJ2-2, the V gene TRBV28, with TRBD2 matching 10 bases. J gave up 2 bases and V 8 bases, and 5 bases lay outside the gene matches. Germline V gene data show CDR1 as MDHEN and CDR2 as SYDVKM. The CDR3 runs 15 residues. Supplemented by reference TRBV28 and TRBJ2-2, the full variable domain reads DVKVTQSSRYLVKRTGEKVFLECVQDMDHENMFWYRQDPGLGLRLIYFSYDVKMKEKGDIPEGYSVSREKKERFSLILESASTNQTSMYLCASGRTSGNTGELFFGEGSRLTVL.

This CDR3 is CASSRTSGGGYTQYF. The CDR3 DNA reads as TGTGCCAGCAGCCGGACTAGCGGGGGGGGTTATACGCAGTATTTT. The chain combines TRBV4-2 with TRBJ2-3; TRBD2 matches at 15 bases. Germline V gene sequence: CDR1 LGHNA, CDR2 YNFKEQ. The CDR3 covers 15 residues. The junction had 3 bases not matched to a gene; V was cut back by 4 bases and J by 7 bases.

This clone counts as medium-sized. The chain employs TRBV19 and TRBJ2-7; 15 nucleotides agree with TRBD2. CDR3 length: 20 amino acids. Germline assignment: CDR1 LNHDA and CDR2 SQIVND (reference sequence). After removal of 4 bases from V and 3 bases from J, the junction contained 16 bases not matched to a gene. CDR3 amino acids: CASSSLFSGTSGRLYYEQYV. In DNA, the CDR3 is TGTGCCAGTAGTAGCCTCTTCTCCGGGACTAGCGGGAGGTTGTACTACGAGCAGTACGTC.

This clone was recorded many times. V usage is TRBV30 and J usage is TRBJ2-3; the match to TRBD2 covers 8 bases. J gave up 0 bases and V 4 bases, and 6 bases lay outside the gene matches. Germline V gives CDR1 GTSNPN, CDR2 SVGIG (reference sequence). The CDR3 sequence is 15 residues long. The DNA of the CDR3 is TGTGCCTGGACGGCCGGGACTAGGAGCACAGATACGCAGTATTTT. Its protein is CAWTAGTRSTDTQYF.

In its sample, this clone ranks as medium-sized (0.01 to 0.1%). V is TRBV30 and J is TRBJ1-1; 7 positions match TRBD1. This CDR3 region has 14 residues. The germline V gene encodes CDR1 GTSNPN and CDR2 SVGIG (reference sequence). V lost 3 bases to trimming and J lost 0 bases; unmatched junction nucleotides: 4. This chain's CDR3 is CAWSRDSMNTEAFF. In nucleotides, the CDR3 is TGTGCCTGGAGCCGGGACAGCATGAACACTGAAGCTTTCTTT.

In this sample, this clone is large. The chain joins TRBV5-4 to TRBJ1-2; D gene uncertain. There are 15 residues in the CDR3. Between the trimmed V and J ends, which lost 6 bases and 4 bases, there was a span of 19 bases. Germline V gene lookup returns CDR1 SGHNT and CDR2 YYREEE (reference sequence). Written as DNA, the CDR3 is TGTGCCAGCACCGTTGCCGGGAGCCCAATCTATGGCTACACCTTC. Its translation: CASTVAGSPIYGYTF.

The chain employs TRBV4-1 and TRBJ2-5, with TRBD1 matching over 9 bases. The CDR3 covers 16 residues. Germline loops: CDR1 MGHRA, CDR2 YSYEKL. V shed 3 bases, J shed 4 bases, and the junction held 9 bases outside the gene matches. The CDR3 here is CASSQKGTGLGETQYF. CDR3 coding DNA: TGCGCCAGCAGCCAGAAAGGGACAGGGCTTGGAGAGACCCAGTACTTC.

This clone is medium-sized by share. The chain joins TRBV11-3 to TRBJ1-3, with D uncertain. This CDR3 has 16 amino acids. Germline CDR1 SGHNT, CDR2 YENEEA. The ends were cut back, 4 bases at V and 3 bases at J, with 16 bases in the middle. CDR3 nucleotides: TGTGCCAGCAGCTCCCCGCAAGATGAACTTGGAAACACCATATATTTT. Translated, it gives CASSSPQDELGNTIYF.

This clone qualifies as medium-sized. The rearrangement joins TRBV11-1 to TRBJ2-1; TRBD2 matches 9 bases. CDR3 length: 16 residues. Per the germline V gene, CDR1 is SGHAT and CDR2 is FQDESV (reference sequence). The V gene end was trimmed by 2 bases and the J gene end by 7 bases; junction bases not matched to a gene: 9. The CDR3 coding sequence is TGTGCCAGCAGCTTATTGGCGGGAGGGCCAGTGAATGAGCAGTTCTTC. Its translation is CASSLLAGGPVNEQFF.

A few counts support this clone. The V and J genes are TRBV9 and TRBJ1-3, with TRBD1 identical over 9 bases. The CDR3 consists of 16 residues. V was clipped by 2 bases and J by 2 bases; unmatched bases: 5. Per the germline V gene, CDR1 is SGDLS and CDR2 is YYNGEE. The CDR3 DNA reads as TGTGCCAGCAGCGTCGGACAGGGGCTGACTGGAAACACCATATATTTT. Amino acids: CASSVGQGLTGNTIYF.

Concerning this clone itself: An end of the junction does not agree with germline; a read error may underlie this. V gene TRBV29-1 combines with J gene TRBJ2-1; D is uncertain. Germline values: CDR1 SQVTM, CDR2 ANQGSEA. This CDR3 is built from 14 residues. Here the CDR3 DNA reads TGCGGCGTTGAATCGGAGAGCTCCTACAATGAGCAGTTCTTC. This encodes CGVESESSYNEQFF.

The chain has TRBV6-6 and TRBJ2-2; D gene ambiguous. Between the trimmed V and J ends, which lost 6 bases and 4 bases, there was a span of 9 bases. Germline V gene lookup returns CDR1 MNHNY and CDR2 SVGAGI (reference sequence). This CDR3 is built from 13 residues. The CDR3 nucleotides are TGTGCCAGCAGGCCCCTGAGCACCGGGGAGCTGTTTTTT. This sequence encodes CASRPLSTGELFF.

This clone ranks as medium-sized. The CDR3 here is CASSKALRTGLPSGNEQYV. CDR3 coding DNA: TGTGCCAGCAGCAAAGCGCTTCGGACAGGCCTACCCTCGGGGAACGAGCAGTACGTC. V and J are TRBV21-1 and TRBJ2-7; TRBD1 reflects the table's D call only, with no check against the DNA. TRBV21-1 is a known pseudogene. The CDR3 is 19 residues long.

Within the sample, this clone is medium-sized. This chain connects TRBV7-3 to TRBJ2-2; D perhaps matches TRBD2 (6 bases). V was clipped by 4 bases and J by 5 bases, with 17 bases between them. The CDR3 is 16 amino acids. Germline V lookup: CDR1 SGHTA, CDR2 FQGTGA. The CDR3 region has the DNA TGTGCCAGCAGCTCTAGGGCCGGGAGTGGGACCGGGGAGCTGTTTTTT. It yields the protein CASSSRAGSGTGELFF.

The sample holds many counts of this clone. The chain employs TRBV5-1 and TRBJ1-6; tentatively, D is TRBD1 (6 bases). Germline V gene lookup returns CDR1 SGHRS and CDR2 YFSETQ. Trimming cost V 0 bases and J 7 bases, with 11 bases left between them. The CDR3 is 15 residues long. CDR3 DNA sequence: TGCGCCAGCAGCTTGGCTACCGGACAGAATTCACCCCTCCACTTT. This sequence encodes CASSLATGQNSPLHF.

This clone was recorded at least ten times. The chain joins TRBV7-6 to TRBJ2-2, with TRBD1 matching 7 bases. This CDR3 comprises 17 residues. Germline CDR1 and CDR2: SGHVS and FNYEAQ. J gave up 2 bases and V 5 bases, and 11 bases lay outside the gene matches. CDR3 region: CASSPLGTAINTGELFF. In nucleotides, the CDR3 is TGTGCCAGCAGCCCCCTCGGGACAGCAATAAACACCGGGGAGCTGTTTTTT.